The present T cell receptor (beta chain) was sequenced within a study of cytomegalovirus exposure and HLA in healthy donors. Trimming stripped 1 base from V and 0 bases from J, with 4 bases between. The CDR3 runs to 13 residues. Looked up from germline, CDR1 is SGDLS and CDR2 is YYNGEE. PCR was performed using 60 Vbeta and 13 Jbeta primers. TCRdb's copy holds only in-frame clones and misses some; the assay was immunoSEQ multiplex PCR. This table holds about 160,000 clones, over 80% found once. The rearrangement links TRBV9 to TRBJ2-5; D is undetermined. This sequence originates from a girl aged 10 to 17 in good health and CMV-seropositive. Sequenced material: PBMCs. The CDR3 sequence: CASSVSYQETQYF. CDR3 DNA: TGTGCCAGCAGCGTATCGTACCAAGAGACCCAGTACTTC.